The entry below describes one TCR beta chain. What it recognizes is unknown. This sample was taken from a study of cytomegalovirus exposure and HLA in healthy donors. Use of 60 Vbeta and 13 Jbeta primers characterized the PCR. The protocol was immunoSEQ multiplex PCR, while the TCRdb copy is restricted to in-frame clones and leaves out a portion. The sample shows 150,000 to 200,000 clones, more than 65% of them seen only once. CDR1 SGHAT and CDR2 FQNNGV come from the germline V gene. There are 19 residues in the CDR3. V lost 1 base and J lost 0, with 21 bases in between. Broader study findings: Some TCR beta chains (roughly 160 of them) were listed as cytomegalovirus-associated. In vitro assays verified that a few CMV-associated chains recognized CMV antigens specifically. Researchers reported in a later analysis that a missense DCLRE1C variant was tied to TCR beta V- and J-gene trimming.

The receptor was isolated from a man younger than 35 in good health and CMV-seropositive. The source material was PBMCs. This chain links TRBV11-2 with TRBJ2-5, with D maybe TRBD1 (6 bases). This chain's CDR3 is CASSLALGETGAYQETQYF. In DNA form, the CDR3 reads TGTGCCAGCAGCTTAGCTCTTGGGGAGACAGGAGCGTACCAAGAGACCCAGTACTTC. The full variable domain, with the rest looked up from reference TRBV11-2 and TRBJ2-5, is EAGVAQSPRYKIIEKRQSVAFWCNPISGHATLYWYQQILGQGPKLLIQFQNNGVVDDSQLPKDRFSAERLKGVDSTLKIQPAKLEDSAVYLCASSLALGETGAYQETQYFGPGTRLLVL.